A single sample gave rise to the 20 T cell receptor beta chains below, sequenced in a study of shared T cell receptors in the human thymus. This table comes from immunoSEQ multiplex PCR, and its TCRdb copy is limited to in-frame clones, with some not included. The table shows around 68,000 clones, with around 96% occurring only once. Sequenced input: thymocytes. The source is a human donor.

J is TRBJ2-3 and V is TRBV7-2; a possible D gene is TRBD2 (5 bases). The CDR3 contains 17 residues. Germline V gene sequence: CDR1 SGHTA, CDR2 FQGNSA. Trimming stripped 2 bases from V and 1 base from J, with 16 bases between. The CDR3 DNA sequence: TGTGCCAGCAGCTTACCGTATGAGGGCTGGGGCACAGATACGCAGTATTTT. It codes for CASSLPYEGWGTDTQYF.

This chain connects TRBV4-3 to TRBJ2-5; tentative D call: TRBD1 (7 bases). The germline V gene encodes CDR1 LGHNA and CDR2 YSLEER. The CDR3 contains 19 residues. Trimming removed 0 bases from V and 2 bases from J, with 22 bases in between. In DNA form, the CDR3 reads TGCGCCAGCAGCCAAGACGGGGCGCCAGGGGGGATACTTCAAGAGACCCAGTACTTC. Translating it yields CASSQDGAPGGILQETQYF.

The V and J genes are TRBV21-1 and TRBJ1-2; the table's D call, TRBD1, was not checked against the DNA. TRBV21-1 is a recognized pseudogene. CDR3 size: 16 residues. As DNA, the CDR3 is TGTGCCAGCAGTGTATTAAACTACCTGGGGCACTATGGCTACACCTTC. As protein: CASSVLNYLGHYGYTF.

The CDR3 is CASSVGRDSPNTGELFF. DNA for the CDR3: TGTGCCAGCAGCGTAGGACGGGACAGCCCGAACACCGGGGAGCTGTTTTTT. The chain recombines TRBV9 with TRBJ2-2; 7 nucleotides agree with TRBD1. J gave up 0 bases and V 0 bases, and 5 bases lay outside the gene matches. Germline V lookup: CDR1 SGDLS, CDR2 YYNGEE. The CDR3 covers 17 residues.

The J gene is TRBJ2-7, the V gene TRBV11-1; the D gene is possibly TRBD2 (5 bases). The CDR3 covers 13 residues. Germline lookup yields CDR1 SGHAT and CDR2 FQDESV (reference sequence). With 3 bases removed from V and 2 bases from J, the gap between germline ends came to 8 bases. The CDR3 region is CASSFLAAYEQYF. The CDR3 bases are TGTGCCAGCAGCTTCCTAGCCGCCTACGAGCAGTACTTC.

This clone was picked up one time. The chain recombines TRBV18 with TRBJ2-1; 7 positions match TRBD1. The CDR3 has 18 residues. The germline gives CDR1 KGHSH, CDR2 LQKENI. Trimming cost V 3 bases and J 5 bases; bases outside gene matches: 16. The CDR3 sequence: CASSPEQVDRESHNEQFF. The CDR3 nucleotides read TGTGCCAGCTCACCCGAGCAAGTCGACAGGGAATCTCACAATGAGCAGTTCTTC.

DNA for the CDR3: TGCGCCAGCAGCCAGTCCTCCGGGACAGGGAAAGACTATGGCTACACCTTC. It specifies CASSQSSGTGKDYGYTF. V gene TRBV4-1 combines with J gene TRBJ1-2, with 9 positions matching TRBD1. This CDR3 has 17 amino acids. After removal of 3 bases from V and 3 bases from J, the junction contained 11 bases not matched to a gene. The germline gives CDR1 MGHRA, CDR2 YSYEKL.

The rearrangement uses TRBV2 and TRBJ2-5; TRBD2 agrees at 8 bases. Germline V lookup: CDR1 SNHLY, CDR2 FYNNEI. Trimming took 6 bases from V and 4 from J; bases not matched to a gene: 16. The CDR3 length is 17 residues. CDR3 sequence: CASRFPGHGSGAETQYF. For the CDR3, the DNA is TGTGCCAGCAGATTCCCTGGTCACGGTAGCGGGGCAGAGACCCAGTACTTC.

This clone was detected once. The rearrangement joins TRBV18 to TRBJ2-2, with TRBD2 identical over 9 bases. The J segment lost 0 bases and the V segment lost 4 bases, leaving 3 bases of the junction unmatched. Germline CDR1 and CDR2: KGHSH and LQKENI. This CDR3 spans 16 amino acids. CDR3 DNA: TGTGCCAGCTCACGCGGGGGGGCGACGAACACCGGGGAGCTGTTTTTT. Protein product: CASSRGGATNTGELFF.

This clone was counted a single time. The genes are TRBV2 and TRBJ2-1, with 7 bases that match TRBD1. The CDR3 sequence is 16 residues long. V was clipped by 4 bases and J by 6 bases; unmatched bases: 12. Germline V gene data show CDR1 as SNHLY and CDR2 as FYNNEI. The CDR3 nucleotides are TGTGCCAGCAGTGTGCTGGCAGGGGGTCCCCGCAATGAGCAGTTCTTC. The encoded protein is CASSVLAGGPRNEQFF.

The rearrangement links TRBV7-3 to TRBJ1-2; D perhaps matches TRBD1 (5 bases). Per germline, CDR1 SGHTA and CDR2 FQGTGA. The length of the CDR3 is 13 residues. Between the trimmed V and J ends, which lost 5 bases and 6 bases, there was a span of 13 bases. CDR3 nucleotides: TGTGCCAGCAGCCAAGGTCCAGGGAATGGCTACACCTTC. This sequence encodes CASSQGPGNGYTF.

The chain employs TRBV27 and TRBJ1-1; TRBD1 matches at 7 bases. CDR3 length: 16 residues. Germline values: CDR1 MNHEY, CDR2 SMNVEV (reference sequence). Trimming removed 5 bases from V and 0 bases from J; junction bases left unmatched: 9. The CDR3 coding sequence is TGTGCCAGCAGTCCCCGGGACAGAACCATGAACACTGAAGCTTTCTTT. Translation gives CASSPRDRTMNTEAFF.

V and J are TRBV30 and TRBJ1-5, with TRBD1 identical over 8 bases. CDR1 and CDR2 from the germline V gene are GTSNPN and SVGIG (reference sequence). The CDR3 extends over 15 amino acids. J was trimmed by 4 bases and V by 4 bases; bases with no gene match: 9. The CDR3 is CAWTTDRGQNQPQHF. As DNA, the CDR3 is TGTGCCTGGACGACTGACAGGGGCCAAAATCAGCCCCAGCATTTT.

The chain employs TRBV27 and TRBJ2-3; D call uncertain. The V end lost 6 bases, the J end lost 6 bases, and 19 bases lay between the germline ends. There are 15 residues in the CDR3. CDR1 is MNHEY, CDR2 SMNVEV, per germline (reference sequence). The DNA for the CDR3 is TGTGCCAGCAGCGGGTGGGGTACCGAAGGCGATACGCAGTATTTT. Its translation: CASSGWGTEGDTQYF.

The chain couples TRBV9 to TRBJ2-7; TRBD2 matches at 12 bases. The CDR3 is 18 amino acids. V was clipped by 9 bases and J by 0 bases; unmatched bases: 16. Looked up from germline, CDR1 is SGDLS and CDR2 is YYNGEE. This CDR3 is CANPSLTSGGRSSYEQYF. CDR3 nucleotide sequence: TGTGCCAACCCTTCTCTGACTAGCGGGGGTCGGAGCTCCTACGAGCAGTACTTC.

This chain links TRBV4-2 with TRBJ1-4; 9 bases agree with TRBD1. Unmatched junction bases numbered 6, after V lost 4 bases and J lost 6 bases. Looked up from germline, CDR1 is LGHNA and CDR2 is YNFKEQ. CDR3 size: 15 residues. CDR3 protein: CASSPRGDRDEKLFF. Here the CDR3 DNA reads TGTGCCAGCAGCCCTAGGGGGGACAGGGATGAAAAACTGTTTTTT.

The chain joins TRBV7-9 to TRBJ2-1, with TRBD2 matching over 7 bases. The germline CDR1 and CDR2 sequences are SEHNR and FQNEAQ (reference sequence). Trimming at V came to 8 bases and at J to 4 bases, leaving 8 bases not matched to a gene. The length of the CDR3 is 14 residues. The CDR3 region is CASFGGTTYNEQFF. For the CDR3, the DNA is TGTGCCAGCTTCGGCGGGACTACTTACAATGAGCAGTTCTTC.

The rearrangement joins TRBV4-1 to TRBJ1-3; a possible D gene is TRBD1 (6 bases). V was cut by 0 bases and J by 7 bases, with 13 bases left in between. This CDR3 is 15 amino acids long. CDR1 and CDR2 (germline): MGHRA, YSYEKL. The CDR3 loop is CASSQDVGAGNTIYF. The CDR3 region has the DNA TGCGCCAGCAGCCAAGATGTGGGGGCGGGCAACACCATATATTTT.

The chain joins TRBV7-9 to TRBJ2-5, with D perhaps TRBD2 (6 bases). This CDR3 contains 14 residues. CDR1 is SEHNR and CDR2 is FQNEAQ in the germline V gene (reference sequence). V was pared by 4 bases and J by 11 bases, with 20 bases between. The DNA for the CDR3 is TGTGCCAGCAGCTCCGCGACGCGGACCCGGGAGCAGTACTTC. Amino acid sequence: CASSSATRTREQYF.

The chain couples TRBV7-9 to TRBJ1-3; D perhaps matches TRBD1 (5 bases). The germline V gene has CDR1 SEHNR and CDR2 FQNEAQ (reference sequence). Trimming took off 2 bases at V and 5 bases at J, with 10 bases between the two ends. This CDR3 contains 14 residues. This chain's CDR3 is CASSLLDNRNTIYF. The CDR3 nucleotides are TGTGCCAGCAGCTTATTGGACAACAGAAACACCATATATTTT.